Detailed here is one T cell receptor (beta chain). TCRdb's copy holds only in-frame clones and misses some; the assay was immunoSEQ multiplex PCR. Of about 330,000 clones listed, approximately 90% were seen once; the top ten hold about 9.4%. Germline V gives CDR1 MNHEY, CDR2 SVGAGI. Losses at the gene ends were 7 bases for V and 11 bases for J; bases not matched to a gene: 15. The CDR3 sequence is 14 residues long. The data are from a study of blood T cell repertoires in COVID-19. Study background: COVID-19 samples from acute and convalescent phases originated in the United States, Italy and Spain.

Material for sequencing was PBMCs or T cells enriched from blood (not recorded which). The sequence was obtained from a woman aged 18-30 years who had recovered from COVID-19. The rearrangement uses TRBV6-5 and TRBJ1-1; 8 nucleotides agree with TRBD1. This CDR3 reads CASTATGELGAAFF. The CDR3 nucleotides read TGTGCCAGCACCGCGACAGGGGAGTTAGGCGCGGCTTTCTTT.